This T cell receptor (beta chain) was identified during a study of Graves' ophthalmopathy and Graves' hyperthyroidism. Ophthalmopathy in the donors was of moderate-to-severe activity, with CAS ≥3, NOSPECS ≥4 and duration under 3 months. In this sample, this clonotype turned up many times. RNA transcripts yielded amplified TCR beta CDR3 regions. Following a first-round RT-PCR that used HTBI primers, a second-round multiplex PCR was carried out. TCRdb reanalysed the multiplex PCR reads using MiXCR and keeps one entry per CDR3 protein. Of under 350,000 distinct CDR3 sequences in the sample, 15% to 20% were seen once. The sequencing input was peripheral blood. This clonotype was obtained from an adult man with Graves' ophthalmopathy.

The CDR3 sequence is CSVEEKMDASETQYF. The CDR3, as DNA: TGCAGCGTTGAAGAAAAGATGGATGCATCGGAGACCCAGTACTTC. The chain carries TRBV29-1 and TRBJ2-5; D not certain. The CDR3 is 15 residues long. The germline V gene encodes CDR1 SQVTM and CDR2 ANQGSEA. Deletions cut 0 bases from V and 5 bases from J, with 16 bases between.